The 29 T cell receptor beta chains below were found in one sample sequenced in a study of CD8+ T cells in alopecia areata. Investigators isolated RNA and reverse transcribed it into cDNA to act as the sequencing template. Produced via immunoSEQ multiplex PCR; TCRdb's table is partial and in-frame only. Among tens of thousands of clones listed, roughly half were seen once. Sequencing used NKG2D-high CD8+ T cells sorted from blood. All receptors derive from a human donor with alopecia areata.

The gene calls are TRBV9 and TRBJ2-3, with a weak D call TRBD2 (6 bases). Trimming removed 2 bases at V and 2 bases at J, with 12 bases between. The CDR3 is 15 amino acids. In germline, CDR1 is SGDLS, CDR2 YYNGEE. CDR3 loop: CASSVRDWLTDTQYF. The CDR3 nucleotides are TGTGCCAGCAGCGTCCGGGACTGGCTCACAGATACGCAGTATTTT. Full variable domain (outside the CDR3, taken from reference TRBV9 and TRBJ2-3): DSGVTQTPKHLITATGQRVTLRCSPRSGDLSVYWYQQSLDQGLQFLIQYYNGEERAKGNILERFSAQQFPDLHSELNLSSLELGDSALYFCASSVRDWLTDTQYFGPGTRLTVL.

The chain carries TRBV27 and TRBJ2-1; 10 bases are shared with TRBD2. The V gene's germline CDR1 is MNHEY and CDR2 SMNVEV (reference sequence). Losses at the gene ends were 10 bases for V and 1 base for J; bases not matched to a gene: 13. The CDR3 totals 17 residues. The CDR3 protein is CAKRTSGRYLSYNEQFF. CDR3 DNA: TGTGCCAAACGGACTAGCGGACGTTATCTTTCCTACAATGAGCAGTTCTTC.

The rearrangement links TRBV29-1 to TRBJ2-7, with D unclear. The CDR3 has 14 residues. V shed 1 base and J shed 0 bases, with 10 bases lying between them. Per the germline V gene, CDR1 is SQVTM and CDR2 is ANQGSEA. DNA for the CDR3: TGCAGCGTTGAAGTACCCAACCTCTCCTACGAGCAGTACTTC. Translation gives CSVEVPNLSYEQYF.

This chain connects TRBV5-1 to TRBJ2-1; D is undetermined. This CDR3 has 14 residues. From germline, CDR1 is SGHRS and CDR2 YFSETQ. V gave up 0 bases and J gave up 6 bases, with 10 bases separating them. The DNA of the CDR3 is TGCGCCAGCAGCTTGGAACCAGATCCCAATGAGCAGTTCTTC. Encoded protein: CASSLEPDPNEQFF.

The rearrangement links TRBV29-1 to TRBJ2-7; D not resolved. The CDR3 is made up of 13 amino acids. CDR1 and CDR2 from the germline V gene are SQVTM and ANQGSEA. Trimming removed 5 bases from V and 4 bases from J, with 15 bases in between. The CDR3 nucleotides are TGCAGCGTTTCGGGCGGAACAAAGTACGAGCAGTACTTC. Its protein product is CSVSGGTKYEQYF.

This clone occurred once. The chain has TRBV9 and TRBJ2-1, with TRBD2 as a possible D gene (6 bases). V was shortened by 1 base and J by 9 bases, with 17 bases between the two germline ends. The CDR3 is made up of 15 amino acids. Germline loops: CDR1 SGDLS, CDR2 YYNGEE. Here the CDR3 DNA reads TGTGCCAGCAGCGTACCCCGAGGCGGGGAAGTTGAGCAGTTCTTC. Translated, it gives CASSVPRGGEVEQFF.

The chain joins TRBV27 to TRBJ2-6, with D possibly TRBD1 on 7 matching bases. The CDR3 has 15 amino acids. Trimming stripped 6 bases from V and 4 bases from J, with 13 bases between. Germline lookup yields CDR1 MNHEY and CDR2 SMNVEV (reference sequence). CDR3 sequence: CASSLRGVGANVLTF. The CDR3 nucleotides read TGTGCCAGCAGCCTCAGGGGGGTAGGGGCCAACGTCCTGACTTTC.

The chain combines TRBV30 with TRBJ2-1; no clear D. This CDR3 has 11 amino acids. CDR1 and CDR2 from the germline V gene are GTSNPN and SVGIG (reference sequence). V lost 8 bases and J 7 bases, leaving 12 bases between the germline ends. The CDR3 DNA sequence: TGTGCCCGGCGGTCCGGGAATGAGCAGTTCTTC. Translated: CARRSGNEQFF.

The rearrangement uses TRBV11-2 and TRBJ1-1; weak D call: TRBD1 (5 bases). The CDR3 covers 12 residues. Trimming pared 3 bases from V and 10 bases from J, leaving 12 bases between. Per germline, CDR1 SGHAT and CDR2 FQNNGV. In DNA, the CDR3 is TGTGCCAGCAGCTTCGACCTAGGGGTAGCTTTCTTT. Translation: CASSFDLGVAFF. Variable domain in full (rest from reference TRBV11-2 and TRBJ1-1): EAGVAQSPRYKIIEKRQSVAFWCNPISGHATLYWYQQILGQGPKLLIQFQNNGVVDDSQLPKDRFSAERLKGVDSTLKIQPAKLEDSAVYLCASSFDLGVAFFGQGTRLTVV.

This clone was seen a few times. The chain carries TRBV4-3 and TRBJ2-7; tentatively, D is TRBD1 (5 bases). The CDR3 is 15 amino acids. Per the germline V gene, CDR1 is LGHNA and CDR2 is YSLEER. The V end lost 0 bases, the J end lost 2 bases, and 11 bases lay between the germline ends. CDR3 sequence: CASSQEVGAPYEQYF. The CDR3 DNA reads as TGCGCCAGCAGCCAAGAGGTTGGGGCCCCCTACGAGCAGTACTTC.

This clone appeared a few times. The identical CDR3 is also encoded by other nucleotide sequences in the sample. The CDR3 DNA sequence: TGTGCCAGCAGCGGGGACTCGGATACGCAGTATTTT. It is translated as CASSGDSDTQYF. V and J are TRBV2 and TRBJ2-3; possibly TRBD2 for D (6 bases). This CDR3 spans 12 amino acids. Germline V CDR1 and CDR2: SNHLY, FYNNEI. V was trimmed by 6 bases and J by 6 bases, leaving 10 bases between them.

V is TRBV5-6 and J is TRBJ2-7, with TRBD1 identical over 7 bases. Germline values: CDR1 SGHDT, CDR2 YYEEEE. Trimming took 4 bases from V and 3 from J; bases not matched to a gene: 1. This CDR3 spans 12 amino acids. CDR3 coding DNA: TGTGCCAGCAGCCACAGGGGCTACGAGCAGTACTTC. This sequence encodes CASSHRGYEQYF.

The chain couples TRBV6-5 to TRBJ2-1, with D perhaps TRBD1 (6 bases). The CDR3 contains 14 residues. CDR1 is MNHEY, CDR2 SVGAGI, per germline. Trimming removed 2 bases at V and 7 bases at J, with 12 bases between. The CDR3 sequence: CASSYRGQRNEQFF. For the CDR3, the DNA is TGTGCCAGCAGTTACCGTGGACAGCGTAATGAGCAGTTCTTC.

This chain links TRBV11-2 with TRBJ1-5; maybe TRBD1 (6 bases). Per germline, CDR1 SGHAT and CDR2 FQNNGV. CDR3 length equals 15 residues. Deletions cut 3 bases from V and 0 bases from J, with 9 bases between. The CDR3 sequence: CASSFGQYSNQPQHF. CDR3 bases: TGTGCCAGCAGCTTCGGACAGTATAGCAATCAGCCCCAGCATTTT.

The CDR3 DNA is TGCGCCAGCACAAGGGCGTGTGAGCAGTACTTC. Amino acid sequence: CASTRACEQYF. The chain couples TRBV23-1 to TRBJ2-5, with D hard to call. TRBV23-1 is noted as an ORF with a role that remains uncertain. The CDR3 is 11 residues long. The V end lost 7 bases, the J end lost 11 bases, and 14 bases lay between the germline ends.

This chain joins TRBV11-3 and TRBJ2-6; 10 nucleotides match TRBD1. This CDR3 has 17 residues. The V segment lost 5 bases and the J segment 4 bases; nucleotides outside the gene matches: 8. The germline V gene has CDR1 SGHNT and CDR2 YENEEA. The CDR3 is CASSPWGQGTGANVLTF. The CDR3 coding sequence is TGTGCCAGCAGCCCGTGGGGACAGGGGACCGGGGCCAACGTCCTGACTTTC.

The genes are TRBV27 and TRBJ2-5; 7 nucleotides match TRBD1. The CDR3 is 15 residues long. V gave up 4 bases and J gave up 5 bases; unmatched junction bases: 10. Germline lookup yields CDR1 MNHEY and CDR2 SMNVEV (reference sequence). CDR3 in amino acids: CASSSRQGSRETQYF. CDR3 coding DNA: TGTGCCAGCAGTTCAAGACAGGGATCGCGGGAGACCCAGTACTTC.

This clone was found a few times. This chain joins TRBV15 and TRBJ1-1, with 8 bases lining up with TRBD1. V lost 1 base, J lost 7 bases, and 5 bases stayed unmatched. The CDR3 totals 14 residues. Germline CDR1 is LNHNV and CDR2 is YYDKDF (reference sequence). The CDR3 region has the DNA TGTGCCACCAGCAGAGGGACAGGGTGGAGTGAAGCTTTCTTT. This translates into CATSRGTGWSEAFF.

This clone was seen only a few times. The chain couples TRBV29-1 to TRBJ2-3; the D is unclear. The CDR3 spans 14 residues. The germline V and J ends were trimmed by 6 bases and 3 bases, with 16 bases remaining between them. The germline V gene encodes CDR1 SQVTM and CDR2 ANQGSEA. CDR3 residues: CSVVAGQGTDTQYF. In DNA, the CDR3 is TGCAGCGTGGTAGCCGGCCAAGGAACAGATACGCAGTATTTT.

The chain employs TRBV28 and TRBJ2-7; D is unclear. Germline loops: CDR1 MDHEN, CDR2 SYDVKM. Trimming took 2 bases from V and 0 from J, leaving 8 bases between them. This CDR3 region has 14 residues. In DNA, the CDR3 is TGTGCCAGCAGTTTAGCTAGTGTCTCCTACGAGCAGTACTTC. Protein product: CASSLASVSYEQYF.

The CDR3 DNA is TGCGCCAGCAGCTTTAGTCCTAGCGGGAGCTCCTACAATGAGCAGTTCTTC. Encoded protein: CASSFSPSGSSYNEQFF. The chain has TRBV5-1 and TRBJ2-1; 10 bases are a match to TRBD2. Germline V gene lookup returns CDR1 SGHRS and CDR2 YFSETQ. V shed 2 bases, J shed 0 bases, and the junction held 5 bases outside the gene matches. The CDR3 has 17 amino acids. Full variable domain (missing parts from reference TRBV5-1 and TRBJ2-1): KAGVTQTPRYLIKTRGQQVTLSCSPISGHRSVSWYQQTPGQGLQFLFEYFSETQRNKGNFPGRFSGRQFSNSRSEMNVSTLELGDSALYLCASSFSPSGSSYNEQFFGPGTRLTVL.

V is TRBV4-3 and J is TRBJ2-7; D gene unclear. The V end was cut by 0 bases, the J end by 2 bases, with 8 bases between. This CDR3 spans 14 amino acids. Germline V CDR1 and CDR2: LGHNA, YSLEER. CDR3 nucleotide sequence: TGCGCCAGCAGCCAAGAGCCCGGGCCCTACGAGCAGTACTTC. It yields the protein CASSQEPGPYEQYF.

The chain carries TRBV7-9 and TRBJ2-1; D is uncertain. Germline V gene data show CDR1 as SEHNR and CDR2 as FQNEAQ (reference sequence). The V gene lost 2 bases and the J gene lost 5 bases, with 7 bases spanning the gap. This CDR3 is 13 amino acids long. CDR3 sequence reads: CASSLSAHNEQFF. CDR3 in DNA: TGTGCCAGCAGCTTATCGGCGCACAATGAGCAGTTCTTC.

This clone occurred a few times. Here the CDR3 reads CASSQERLGEETQYF. The CDR3, as DNA: TGTGCCAGCAGCCAAGAAAGGCTAGGAGAAGAGACCCAGTACTTC. The chain carries TRBV14 and TRBJ2-5, with D uncertain. CDR3 length: 15 residues. The ends were cut back, 0 bases at V and 3 bases at J, with 11 bases in the middle. CDR1 and CDR2 (germline): SGHDN, FVKESK.

V and J are TRBV29-1 and TRBJ2-1; 11 positions match TRBD2. This CDR3 is built from 17 residues. V dropped 4 bases and J dropped 2; count of bases not matched to a gene: 10. Germline-derived CDR1 and CDR2 are SQVTM and ANQGSEA. CDR3 coding DNA: TGCAGCGTTGCGGGGACTAGCGGAAAGGGGACCTACAATGAGCAGTTCTTC. Translation gives CSVAGTSGKGTYNEQFF.

The gene calls are TRBV2 and TRBJ2-7, with 14 bases matching TRBD2. V dropped 8 bases and J dropped 3; count of bases not matched to a gene: 9. The CDR3 is made up of 16 amino acids. CDR1 is SNHLY and CDR2 is FYNNEI in the germline V gene. The CDR3 loop reads CASLGLAGGGIYEQYF. As DNA, the CDR3 is TGTGCCAGCCTAGGACTAGCGGGGGGCGGAATCTACGAGCAGTACTTC.

V gene TRBV5-6 combines with J gene TRBJ2-1; D gene unclear. Germline loops: CDR1 SGHDT, CDR2 YYEEEE. CDR3 length equals 11 residues. Trimming cost V 2 bases and J 9 bases, with 6 bases left between them. CDR3 protein: CASSFGVEQFF. The CDR3 region has the DNA TGTGCCAGCAGCTTTGGGGTTGAGCAGTTCTTC.

There are a few counts of this clone. The same CDR3 is also encoded by other DNA sequences in this sample. CDR3 residues: CSVEGSYNEQFF. CDR3 nucleotides: TGCAGCGTTGAAGGGAGTTACAATGAGCAGTTCTTC. J is TRBJ2-1 and V is TRBV29-1; D unclear. The CDR3 sequence is 12 residues long. Trimming removed 1 base at V and 4 bases at J, with 5 bases between. Germline loops: CDR1 SQVTM, CDR2 ANQGSEA.

This clone appeared once. The V call is TRBV7-9, the J call TRBJ1-2; 9 positions match TRBD1. Per germline, CDR1 SEHNR and CDR2 FQNEAQ (reference sequence). The CDR3 is 16 amino acids. The J segment lost 6 bases and the V segment lost 5 bases, leaving 13 bases of the junction unmatched. This CDR3 reads CASSPVTGGTWDGYTF. DNA for the CDR3: TGTGCCAGCAGCCCCGTGACAGGGGGTACCTGGGATGGCTACACCTTC.